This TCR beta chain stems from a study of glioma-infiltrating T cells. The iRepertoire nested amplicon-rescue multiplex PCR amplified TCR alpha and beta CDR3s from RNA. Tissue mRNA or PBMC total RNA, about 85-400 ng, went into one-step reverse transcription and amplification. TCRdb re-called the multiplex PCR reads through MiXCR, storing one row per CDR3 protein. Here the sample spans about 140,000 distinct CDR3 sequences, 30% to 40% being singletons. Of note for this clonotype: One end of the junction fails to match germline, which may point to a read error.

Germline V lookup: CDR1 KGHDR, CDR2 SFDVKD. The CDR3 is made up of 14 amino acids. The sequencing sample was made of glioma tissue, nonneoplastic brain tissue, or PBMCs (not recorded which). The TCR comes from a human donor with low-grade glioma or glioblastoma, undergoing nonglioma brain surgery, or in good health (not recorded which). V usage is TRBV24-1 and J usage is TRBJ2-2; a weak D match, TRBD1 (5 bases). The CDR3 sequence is CATSARVLTGELFF. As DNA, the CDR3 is TGTGCCACCAGTGCCAGGGTGTTGACCGGAGAGCTGTTTTTT.